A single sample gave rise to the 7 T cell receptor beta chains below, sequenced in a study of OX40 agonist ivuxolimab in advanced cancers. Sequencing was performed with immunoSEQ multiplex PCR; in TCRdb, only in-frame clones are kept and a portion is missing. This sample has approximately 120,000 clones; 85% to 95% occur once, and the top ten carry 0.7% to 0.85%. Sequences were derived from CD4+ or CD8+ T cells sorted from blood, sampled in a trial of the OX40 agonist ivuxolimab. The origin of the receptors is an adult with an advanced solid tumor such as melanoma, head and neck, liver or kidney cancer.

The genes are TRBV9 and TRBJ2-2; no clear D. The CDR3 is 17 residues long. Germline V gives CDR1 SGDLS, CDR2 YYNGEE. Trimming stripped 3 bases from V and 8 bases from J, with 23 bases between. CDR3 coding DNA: TGTGCCAGCAGCGCCAGAGACCGGGTCCTCAAGTTTGGGGAGCTGTTTTTT. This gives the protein CASSARDRVLKFGELFF.

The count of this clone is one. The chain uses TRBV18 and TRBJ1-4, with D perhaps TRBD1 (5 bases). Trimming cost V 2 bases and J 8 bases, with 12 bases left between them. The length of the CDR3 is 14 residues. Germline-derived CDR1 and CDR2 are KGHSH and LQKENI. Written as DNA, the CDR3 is TGTGCCAGCTCACCAGTCGGGGGGGTCGAAAAACTGTTTTTT. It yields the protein CASSPVGGVEKLFF.

CDR3 sequence: CASRRTDTQYF. In DNA form, the CDR3 reads TGTGCCAGCAGACGAACAGATACGCAGTATTTT. The V and J genes are TRBV7-8 and TRBJ2-3, with D unresolved. The V gene's germline CDR1 is SGHVS and CDR2 FQNEAQ. V was trimmed by 6 bases and J by 3 bases, leaving 4 bases between them. CDR3 length: 11 amino acids.

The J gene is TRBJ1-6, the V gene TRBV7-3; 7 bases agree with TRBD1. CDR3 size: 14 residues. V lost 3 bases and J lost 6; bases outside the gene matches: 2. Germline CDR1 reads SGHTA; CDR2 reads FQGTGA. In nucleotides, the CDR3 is TGTGCCAGCAGCTTGGGGACAGCTAATTCACCCCTCCACTTT. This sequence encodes CASSLGTANSPLHF.

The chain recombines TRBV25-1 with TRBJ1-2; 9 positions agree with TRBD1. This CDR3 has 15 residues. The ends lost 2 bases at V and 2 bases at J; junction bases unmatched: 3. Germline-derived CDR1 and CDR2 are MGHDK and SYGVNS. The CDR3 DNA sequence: TGTGCCAGCAGTGAAAGAACAGGGGGCAACTATGGCTACACCTTC. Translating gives CASSERTGGNYGYTF.

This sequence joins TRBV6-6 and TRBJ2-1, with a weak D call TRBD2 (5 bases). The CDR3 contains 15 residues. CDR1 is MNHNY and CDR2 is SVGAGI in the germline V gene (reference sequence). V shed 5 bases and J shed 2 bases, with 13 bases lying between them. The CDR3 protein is CASSRTQTTYNEQFF. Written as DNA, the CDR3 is TGTGCCAGCAGTAGGACCCAGACTACCTACAATGAGCAGTTCTTC.

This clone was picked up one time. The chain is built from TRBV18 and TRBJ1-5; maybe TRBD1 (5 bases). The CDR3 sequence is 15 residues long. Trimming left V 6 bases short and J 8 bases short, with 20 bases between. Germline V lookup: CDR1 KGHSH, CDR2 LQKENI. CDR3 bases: TGTGCCAGCTCGACAAACATGGCTCGGGGGGAGCCCCAGCATTTT. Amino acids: CASSTNMARGEPQHF.